This TCR beta chain was sequenced for a study of identical twins. Findings of the study overall: Within twin pairs, the out-of-frame alpha sequences they shared showed excess low generation probability. Findings depended on cross-sectional statistics rather than tracking the same donors.

The authors used template switching to add a universal primer site and gave cDNA unique molecular identifiers. TCRdb fed the 5' RACE reads into MiXCR, producing one record per CDR3 protein. The sample lists a few hundred thousand distinct CDR3 sequences, around a tenth occurring once. Details on this clonotype: Its antigen is as yet unknown.

Germline CDR1 and CDR2: SGHRS and YFSETQ. The CDR3 loop spans 15 amino acids. Trimming took 0 bases from V and 5 from J, leaving 14 bases between them. These same data were also listed under a study on yellow fever vaccine responses in identical twins. From that study: Reportedly, twins showed a vaccine T cell response that looked partly convergent and partly personalized.

The sequence derives from a young woman in good health. This chain joins TRBV5-1 and TRBJ2-5; D gene ambiguous. The material sequenced was PBMCs. The CDR3 here is CASSLAAGGGETQYF. CDR3 coding DNA: TGCGCCAGCAGCTTGGCGGCAGGTGGTGGGGAGACCCAGTACTTC.